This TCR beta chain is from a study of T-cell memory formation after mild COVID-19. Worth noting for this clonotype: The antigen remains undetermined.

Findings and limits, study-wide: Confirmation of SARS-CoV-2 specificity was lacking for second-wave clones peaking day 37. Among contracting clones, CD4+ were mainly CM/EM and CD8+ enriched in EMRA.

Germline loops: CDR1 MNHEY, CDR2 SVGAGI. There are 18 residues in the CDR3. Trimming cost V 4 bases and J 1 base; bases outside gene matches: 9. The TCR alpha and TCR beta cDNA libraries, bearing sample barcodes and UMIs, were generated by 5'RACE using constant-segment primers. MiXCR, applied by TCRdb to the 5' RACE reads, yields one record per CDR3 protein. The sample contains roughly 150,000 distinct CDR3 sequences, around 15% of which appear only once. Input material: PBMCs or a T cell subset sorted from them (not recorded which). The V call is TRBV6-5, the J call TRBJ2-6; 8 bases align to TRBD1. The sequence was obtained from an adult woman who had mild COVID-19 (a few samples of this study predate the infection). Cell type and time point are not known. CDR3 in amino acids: CASSSGRGRGSGANVLTF. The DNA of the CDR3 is TGTGCCAGCAGTTCCGGCAGGGGGCGCGGATCTGGGGCCAACGTCCTGACTTTC.